One sample yielded the 5 T cell receptor beta chains listed below, sequenced in a study of regulatory T cells in long-lasting Graves disease. Arm-PCR of CDR3 regions with iRepertoire HTBI primers generated TCR beta libraries. Each CDR3 protein gets one entry after TCRdb re-called the multiplex PCR reads with MiXCR. The sample shows approximately 230,000 distinct CDR3 sequences, 15% to 20% of them seen only once. Time point in this sample: newly diagnosed GD, antithyroid drugs for less than 3 months. PBMC RNA served as the TCR library source. This specimen consisted of peripheral blood mononuclear cells (PBMCs), obtained at new diagnosis, from a patient treated with antithyroid drugs. The receptors come from a female donor with Graves disease.

The sample holds many counts of this clonotype. This rearrangement joins TRBV29-1 to TRBJ1-1, with D possibly being TRBD1 (6 bases). CDR1 is SQVTM and CDR2 is ANQGSEA in the germline V gene. The CDR3 is 14 residues long. Trimming took 4 bases from V and 5 from J, leaving 17 bases between them. CDR3 sequence: CSVALTGLGTEAFF. CDR3 bases: TGCAGCGTTGCCTTGACAGGATTAGGGACTGAAGCTTTCTTT.

In this sample, this clonotype turned up many times. The chain is built from TRBV29-1 and TRBJ2-2; D gene uncertain. The V end was cut by 4 bases, the J end by 0 bases, with 18 bases between. The CDR3 consists of 17 residues. Germline V gene sequence: CDR1 SQVTM, CDR2 ANQGSEA. Here the CDR3 DNA reads TGCAGCGTTGCGGTTGCACGGAGTAACGCGAACACCGGGGAGCTGTTTTTT. Protein: CSVAVARSNANTGELFF.

The chain is built from TRBV5-1 and TRBJ1-4; TRBD1 matches at 7 bases. The CDR3 totals 18 residues. The ends lost 4 bases at V and 0 bases at J; junction bases unmatched: 12. CDR1 SGHRS and CDR2 YFSETQ come from the germline V gene. CDR3 coding DNA: TGCGCCAGCAGCCTCACAGGGGCGGCCTTTGCAACTAATGAAAAACTGTTTTTT. It encodes CASSLTGAAFATNEKLFF.

By share, this clonotype ranks as large. The gene calls are TRBV28 and TRBJ2-1, with D perhaps given as TRBD1 or TRBD2 (6 bases each). Germline V lookup: CDR1 MDHEN, CDR2 SYDVKM. CDR3 length: 14 amino acids. V dropped 7 bases and J dropped 6 bases, with 16 bases sitting between them. This chain's CDR3 is CASNLIEGGNEQFF. The DNA of the CDR3 is TGTGCCAGCAACCTAATTGAGGGGGGCAATGAGCAGTTCTTC.

This clonotype was picked up many times. This chain joins TRBV18 and TRBJ1-3; unclear D gene. The V gene lost 6 bases and the J gene lost 0 bases, with 12 bases spanning the gap. Germline V gene data show CDR1 as KGHSH and CDR2 as LQKENI. The CDR3 covers 15 residues. As DNA, the CDR3 is TGTGCCAGCTCTCGGACGGGTTCCTCTGGAAACACCATATATTTT. Amino acids: CASSRTGSSGNTIYF.